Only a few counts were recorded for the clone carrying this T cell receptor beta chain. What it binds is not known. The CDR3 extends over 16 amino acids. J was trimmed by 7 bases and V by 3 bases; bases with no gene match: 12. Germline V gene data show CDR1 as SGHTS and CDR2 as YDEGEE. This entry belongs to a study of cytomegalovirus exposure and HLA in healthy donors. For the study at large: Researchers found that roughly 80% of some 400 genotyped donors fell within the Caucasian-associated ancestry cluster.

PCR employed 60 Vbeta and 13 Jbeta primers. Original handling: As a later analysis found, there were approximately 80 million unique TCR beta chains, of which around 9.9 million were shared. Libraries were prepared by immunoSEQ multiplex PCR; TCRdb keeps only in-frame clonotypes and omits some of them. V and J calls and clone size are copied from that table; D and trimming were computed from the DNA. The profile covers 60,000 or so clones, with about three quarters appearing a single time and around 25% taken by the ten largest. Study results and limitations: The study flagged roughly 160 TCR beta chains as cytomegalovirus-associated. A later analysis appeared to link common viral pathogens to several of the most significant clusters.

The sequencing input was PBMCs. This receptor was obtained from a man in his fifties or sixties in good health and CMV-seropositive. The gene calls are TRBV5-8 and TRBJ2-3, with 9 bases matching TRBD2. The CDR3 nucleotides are TGTGCCAGCAGCTCCCTGGGACTAGCCGAATGGTATACGCAGTATTTT. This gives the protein CASSSLGLAEWYTQYF.